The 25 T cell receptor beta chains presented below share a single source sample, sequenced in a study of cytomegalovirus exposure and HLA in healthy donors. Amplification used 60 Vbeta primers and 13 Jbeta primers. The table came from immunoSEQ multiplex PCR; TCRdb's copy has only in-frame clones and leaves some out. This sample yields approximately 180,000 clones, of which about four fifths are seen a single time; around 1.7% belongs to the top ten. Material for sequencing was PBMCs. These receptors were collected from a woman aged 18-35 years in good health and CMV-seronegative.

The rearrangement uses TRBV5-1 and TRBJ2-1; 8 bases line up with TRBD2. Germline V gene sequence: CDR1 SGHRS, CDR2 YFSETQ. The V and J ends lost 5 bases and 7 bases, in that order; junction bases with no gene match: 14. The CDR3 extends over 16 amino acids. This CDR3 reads CASRKGGLAGSNEQFF. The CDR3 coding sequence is TGCGCCAGCAGAAAGGGGGGATTAGCGGGAAGTAATGAGCAGTTCTTC.

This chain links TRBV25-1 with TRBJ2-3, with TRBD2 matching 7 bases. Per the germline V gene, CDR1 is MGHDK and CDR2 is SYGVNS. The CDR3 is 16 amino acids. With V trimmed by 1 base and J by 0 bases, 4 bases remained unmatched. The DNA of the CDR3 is TGTGCCAGCAGTGAATGGGGTAGCGGGAGCACAGATACGCAGTATTTT. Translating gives CASSEWGSGSTDTQYF.

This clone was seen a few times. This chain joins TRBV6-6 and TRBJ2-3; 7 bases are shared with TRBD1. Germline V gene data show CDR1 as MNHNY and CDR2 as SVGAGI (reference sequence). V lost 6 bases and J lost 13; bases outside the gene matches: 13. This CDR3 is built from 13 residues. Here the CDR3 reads CASSQAPGQSKYF. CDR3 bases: TGTGCCAGCAGCCAAGCGCCGGGACAGAGCAAGTATTTT.

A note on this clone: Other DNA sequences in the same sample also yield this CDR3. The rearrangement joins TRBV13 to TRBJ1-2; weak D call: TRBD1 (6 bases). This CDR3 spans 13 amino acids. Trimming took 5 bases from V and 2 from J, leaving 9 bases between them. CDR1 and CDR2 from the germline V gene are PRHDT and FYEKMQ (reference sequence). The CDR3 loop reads CASSLTGNYGYTF. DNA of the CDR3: TGTGCCAGCAGCCTGACAGGAAACTATGGCTACACCTTC.

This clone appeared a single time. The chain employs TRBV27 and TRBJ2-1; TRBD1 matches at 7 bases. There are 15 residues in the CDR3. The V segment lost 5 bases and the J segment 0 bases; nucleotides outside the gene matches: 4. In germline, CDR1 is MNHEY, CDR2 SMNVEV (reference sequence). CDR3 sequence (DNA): TGTGCCAGCAGTCCCCGGGACAGCTCCTACAATGAGCAGTTCTTC. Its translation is CASSPRDSSYNEQFF.

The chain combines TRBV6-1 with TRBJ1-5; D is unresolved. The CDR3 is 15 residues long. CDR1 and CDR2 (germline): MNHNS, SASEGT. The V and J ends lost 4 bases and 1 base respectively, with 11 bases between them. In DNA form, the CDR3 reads TGTGCCAGCAGTGGGTGGTTGGAGAGCAATCAGCCCCAGCATTTT. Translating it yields CASSGWLESNQPQHF.

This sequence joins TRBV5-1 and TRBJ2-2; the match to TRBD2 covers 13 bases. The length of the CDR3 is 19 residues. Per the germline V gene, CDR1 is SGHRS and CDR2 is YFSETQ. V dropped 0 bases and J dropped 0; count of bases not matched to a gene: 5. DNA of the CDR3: TGCGCCAGCAGCTTGGAGGGGACTAGCGGGATCCCGAACACCGGGGAGCTGTTTTTT. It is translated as CASSLEGTSGIPNTGELFF.

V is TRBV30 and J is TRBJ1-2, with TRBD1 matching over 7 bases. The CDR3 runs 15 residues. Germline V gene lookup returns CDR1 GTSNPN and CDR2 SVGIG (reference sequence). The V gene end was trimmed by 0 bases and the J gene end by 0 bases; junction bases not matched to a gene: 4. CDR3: CAWSVLDRTNYGYTF. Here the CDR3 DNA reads TGTGCCTGGAGTGTACTGGACAGGACTAACTATGGCTACACCTTC.

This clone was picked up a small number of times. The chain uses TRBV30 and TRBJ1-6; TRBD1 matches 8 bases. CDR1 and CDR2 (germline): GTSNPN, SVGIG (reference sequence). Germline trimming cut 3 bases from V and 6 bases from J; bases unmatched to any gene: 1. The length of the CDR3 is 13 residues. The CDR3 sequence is CAWRDRANSPLHF. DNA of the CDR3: TGTGCCTGGAGGGACAGGGCTAATTCACCCCTCCACTTT.

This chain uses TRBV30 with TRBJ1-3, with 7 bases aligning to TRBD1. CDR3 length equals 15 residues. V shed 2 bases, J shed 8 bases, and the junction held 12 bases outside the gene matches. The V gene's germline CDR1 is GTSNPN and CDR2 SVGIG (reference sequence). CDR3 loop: CAWSSGTVFTDTIYF. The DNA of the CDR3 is TGTGCCTGGAGTTCCGGGACAGTATTCACGGACACCATATATTTT.

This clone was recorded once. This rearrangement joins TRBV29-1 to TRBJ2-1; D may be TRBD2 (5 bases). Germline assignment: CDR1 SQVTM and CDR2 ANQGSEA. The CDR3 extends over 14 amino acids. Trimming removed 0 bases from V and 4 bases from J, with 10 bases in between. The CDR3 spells CSVEDYGNYNEQFF. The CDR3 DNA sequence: TGCAGCGTTGAAGACTACGGGAATTACAATGAGCAGTTCTTC.

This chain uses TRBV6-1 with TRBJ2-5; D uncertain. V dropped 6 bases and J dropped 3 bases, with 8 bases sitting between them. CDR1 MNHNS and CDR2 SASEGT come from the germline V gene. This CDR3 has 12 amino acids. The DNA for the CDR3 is TGTGCCAGCAGCCCTATAAAAGAGACCCAGTACTTC. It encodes CASSPIKETQYF.

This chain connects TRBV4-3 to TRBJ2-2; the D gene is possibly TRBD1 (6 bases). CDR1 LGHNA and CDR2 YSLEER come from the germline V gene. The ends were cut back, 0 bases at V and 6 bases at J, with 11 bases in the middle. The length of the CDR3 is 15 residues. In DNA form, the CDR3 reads TGCGCCAGCAGCCAAGATTTTGGGGGCGCCGGGGAGCTGTTTTTT. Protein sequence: CASSQDFGGAGELFF.

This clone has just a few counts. CDR3 in DNA: TGTGCCAGCATGCGGGAGAGGGGCACCGGGGAGCTGTTTTTT. Translation gives CASMRERGTGELFF. The gene calls are TRBV2 and TRBJ2-2; 7 bases line up with TRBD2. The CDR3 runs 14 residues. V was pared by 7 bases and J by 4 bases, with 6 bases of the junction left unmatched. From germline, CDR1 is SNHLY and CDR2 FYNNEI.

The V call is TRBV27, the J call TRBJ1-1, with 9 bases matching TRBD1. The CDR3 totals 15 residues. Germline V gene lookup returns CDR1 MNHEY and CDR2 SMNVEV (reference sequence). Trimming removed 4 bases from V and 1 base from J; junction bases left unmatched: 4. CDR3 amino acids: CASSSMTGGNTEAFF. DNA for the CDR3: TGTGCCAGCAGTTCGATGACAGGGGGGAACACTGAAGCTTTCTTT.

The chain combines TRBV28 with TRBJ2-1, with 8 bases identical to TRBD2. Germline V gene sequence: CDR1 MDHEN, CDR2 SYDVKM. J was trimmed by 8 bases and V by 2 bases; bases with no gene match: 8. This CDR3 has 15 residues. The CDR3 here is CASSLPRTSSYEQFF. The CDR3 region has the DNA TGTGCCAGCAGTTTACCCCGGACTAGCTCATATGAGCAGTTCTTC.

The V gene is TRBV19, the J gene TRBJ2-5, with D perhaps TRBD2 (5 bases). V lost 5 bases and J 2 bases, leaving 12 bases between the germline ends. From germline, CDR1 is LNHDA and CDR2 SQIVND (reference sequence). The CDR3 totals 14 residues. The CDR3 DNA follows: TGTGCCAGTAGTGCAAGGACTGAGCAAGAGACCCAGTACTTC. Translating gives CASSARTEQETQYF.

The CDR3 spells CASSSLAETNEQFF. The CDR3 region has the DNA TGTGCCAGCTCCAGCCTAGCGGAAACAAATGAGCAGTTCTTC. The chain employs TRBV18 and TRBJ2-1; 7 bases align to TRBD2. This CDR3 spans 14 amino acids. V was clipped by 6 bases and J by 7 bases; unmatched bases: 9. Germline V CDR1 and CDR2: KGHSH, LQKENI.

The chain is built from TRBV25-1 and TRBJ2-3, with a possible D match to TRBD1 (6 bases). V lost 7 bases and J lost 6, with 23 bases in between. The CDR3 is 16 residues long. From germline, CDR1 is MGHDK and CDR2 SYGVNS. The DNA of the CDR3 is TGTGCCAGCATTATATGTGGGTCAGGGGAAGGGGATACGCAGTATTTT. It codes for CASIICGSGEGDTQYF.

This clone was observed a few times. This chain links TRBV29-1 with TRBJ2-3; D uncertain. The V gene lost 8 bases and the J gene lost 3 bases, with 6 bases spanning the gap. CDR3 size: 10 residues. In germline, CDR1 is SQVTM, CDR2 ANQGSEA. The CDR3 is CSFSTDTQYF. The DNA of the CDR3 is TGCAGCTTCAGTACAGATACGCAGTATTTT.

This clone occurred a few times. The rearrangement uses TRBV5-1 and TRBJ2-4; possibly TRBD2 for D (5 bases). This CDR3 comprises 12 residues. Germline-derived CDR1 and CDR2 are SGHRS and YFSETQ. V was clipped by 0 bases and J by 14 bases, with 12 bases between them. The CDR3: CASSLEGQEEYF. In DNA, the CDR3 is TGCGCCAGCAGCTTGGAGGGCCAGGAGGAGTACTTC.

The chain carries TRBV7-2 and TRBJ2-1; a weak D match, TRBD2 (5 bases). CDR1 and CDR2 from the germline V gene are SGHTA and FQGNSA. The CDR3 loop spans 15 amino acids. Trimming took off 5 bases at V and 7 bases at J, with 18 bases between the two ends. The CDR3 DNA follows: TGTGCCAGCAGCCCCGCCCTGGACTTACAGAATGAGCAGTTCTTC. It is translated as CASSPALDLQNEQFF.

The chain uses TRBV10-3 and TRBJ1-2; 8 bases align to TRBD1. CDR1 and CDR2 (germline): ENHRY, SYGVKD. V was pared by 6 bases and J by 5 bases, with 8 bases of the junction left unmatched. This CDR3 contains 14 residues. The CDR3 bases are TGTGCCATCAGAGCGGACAGGGCGGATTATGGCTACACCTTC. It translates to CAIRADRADYGYTF.

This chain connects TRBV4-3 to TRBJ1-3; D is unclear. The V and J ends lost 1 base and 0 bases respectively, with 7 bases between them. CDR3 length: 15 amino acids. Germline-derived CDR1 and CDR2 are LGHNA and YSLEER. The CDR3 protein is CASSQGYGSGNTIYF. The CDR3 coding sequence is TGCGCCAGCAGCCAAGGATACGGCTCTGGAAACACCATATATTTT.

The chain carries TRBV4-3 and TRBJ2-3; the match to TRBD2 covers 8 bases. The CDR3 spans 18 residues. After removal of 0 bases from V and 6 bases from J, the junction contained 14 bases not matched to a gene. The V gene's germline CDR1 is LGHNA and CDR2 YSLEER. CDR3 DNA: TGCGCCAGCAGCCAAGATCCCCCGCTCGGGAGGGCCTCGGATACGCAGTATTTT. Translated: CASSQDPPLGRASDTQYF.